The T cell receptor beta chain under discussion was sequenced for a study of OX40 agonist ivuxolimab in advanced cancers. Study information: Of mixed ages from about 23 to 90 and averaging about 56 years, the group was roughly 85% male.

CDR1 is WSHSY and CDR2 is SAAADI in the germline V gene. V gave up 7 bases and J gave up 4 bases; unmatched junction bases: 6. This CDR3 has 14 residues. Of note for this clone: Antigen unknown.

Exclusion of a patient followed from autoimmune disease history or systemic immunosuppression. Here immunoSEQ multiplex PCR was the method, and the copy in TCRdb shows in-frame clones only, minus some. Altogether 82,000 or so clones are present, 80% to 95% being singletons, with the ten largest covering 0.6% to 0.7%. Study-level results: Part of the nonresponder group also had normalized T-cell clonal expansion that was low.

The input for sequencing was CD4+ or CD8+ T cells sorted from blood, taken in a trial of the OX40 agonist ivuxolimab. This rearrangement joins TRBV10-2 to TRBJ1-3; the match to TRBD1 covers 8 bases. This TCR derives from an adult with an advanced solid tumor such as melanoma, head and neck, liver or kidney cancer. CDR3 loop: CASIGQGSGNTIYF. CDR3 coding DNA: TGCGCCAGCATCGGACAGGGATCCGGAAACACCATATATTTT.